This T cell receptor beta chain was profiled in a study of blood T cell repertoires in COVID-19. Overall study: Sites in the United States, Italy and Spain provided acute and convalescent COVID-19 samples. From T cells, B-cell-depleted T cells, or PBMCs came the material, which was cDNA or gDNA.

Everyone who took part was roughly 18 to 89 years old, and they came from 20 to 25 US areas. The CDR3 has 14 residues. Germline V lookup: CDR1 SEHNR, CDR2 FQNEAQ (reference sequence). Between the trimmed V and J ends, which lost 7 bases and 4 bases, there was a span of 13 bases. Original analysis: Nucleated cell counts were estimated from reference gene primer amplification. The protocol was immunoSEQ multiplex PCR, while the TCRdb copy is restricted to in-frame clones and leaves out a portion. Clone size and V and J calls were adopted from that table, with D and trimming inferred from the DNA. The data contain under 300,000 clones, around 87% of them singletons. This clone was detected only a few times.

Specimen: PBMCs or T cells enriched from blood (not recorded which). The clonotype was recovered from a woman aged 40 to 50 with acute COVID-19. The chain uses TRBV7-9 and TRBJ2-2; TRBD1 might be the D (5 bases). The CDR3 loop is CASIQEGVTGELFF. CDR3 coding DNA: TGTGCCAGCATTCAAGAAGGGGTCACCGGGGAGCTGTTTTTT. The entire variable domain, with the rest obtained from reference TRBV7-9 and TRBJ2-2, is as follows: DTGVSQNPRHKITKRGQNVTFRCDPISEHNRLYWYRQTLGQGPEFLTYFQNEAQLEKSRLLSDRFSAERPKGSFSTLEIQRTEQGDSAMYLCASIQEGVTGELFFGEGSRLTVL.